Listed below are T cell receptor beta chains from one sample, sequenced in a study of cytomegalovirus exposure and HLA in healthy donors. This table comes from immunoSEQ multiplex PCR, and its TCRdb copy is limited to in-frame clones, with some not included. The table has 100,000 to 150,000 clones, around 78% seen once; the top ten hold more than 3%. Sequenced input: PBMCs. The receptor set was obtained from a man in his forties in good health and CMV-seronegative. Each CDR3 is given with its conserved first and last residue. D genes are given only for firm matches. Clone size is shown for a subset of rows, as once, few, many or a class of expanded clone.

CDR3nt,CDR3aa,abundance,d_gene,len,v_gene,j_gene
TGCGCCAGCAGCCAAGACGAGGAGGGTGGGACTGAAGCTTTCTTT,CASSQDEEGGTEAFF,few,-,15,TRBV4-3,TRBJ1-1
TGTGCCAGCAGCCAAGAGTCGAACAAATCTCCGCAGTATTTT,CASSQESNKSPQYF,-,-,14,TRBV4-2,TRBJ2-3
TGTGCCAGTACCGATCCGACAGGGGGTGTTTACGAGCAGTACTTC,CASTDPTGGVYEQYF,-,TRBD1,15,TRBV19,TRBJ2-7
TGTGCCAGCAGCGAGGATAGACAGGTTAATGAAAAACTGTTTTTT,CASSEDRQVNEKLFF,-,-,15,TRBV9,TRBJ1-4
-,CASSLGRRAGANEKLFF,-,-,17,TRBV7-8,TRBJ1-4
TGTGCCAGCAGCATGGACAGGGTTCTGGATACGCAGTATTTT,CASSMDRVLDTQYF,once,TRBD1,14,TRBV7-2,TRBJ2-3
TGTGCCAGCAGTGGAAGCGGCAGCTATGGCTACACCTTC,CASSGSGSYGYTF,-,-,13,TRBV7-2,TRBJ1-2
TGTGCCAGCAGTTCACAGGGGGCAGGCCACGAGCAGTACTTC,CASSSQGAGHEQYF,-,TRBD1,14,TRBV28,TRBJ2-7
TGTGCCAGCAGCGGCCGGGACAGAGGTCCTGAAGCTTTCTTT,CASSGRDRGPEAFF,-,TRBD1,14,TRBV7-2,TRBJ1-1
TGTGCCAGCAGCTTGGGTGGGGGGGATGAGACCCAGTACTTC,CASSLGGGDETQYF,-,TRBD2,14,TRBV5-4,TRBJ2-5
TGTGCCAGCAGTTTAATCGGACAGGATAACTATGGCTACACCTTC,CASSLIGQDNYGYTF,-,TRBD1,15,TRBV28,TRBJ1-2
TGTGCCAGCAGCGCCCCGGGACAGAGCACAGATACGCAGTATTTT,CASSAPGQSTDTQYF,few,TRBD1,15,TRBV5-4,TRBJ2-3
TGTGCCAGTAGTGGAGGTTTAGACTATGGCTACACCTTC,CASSGGLDYGYTF,-,-,13,TRBV19,TRBJ1-2
TGTGCCAGCAGTGATCGAGGGGAGGTCACTGAAGCTTTCTTT,CASSDRGEVTEAFF,few,-,14,TRBV25-1,TRBJ1-1
TGTGCCAGCAGAGATCGGAGCCTGGGGACCCAGTACTTC,CASRDRSLGTQYF,-,-,13,TRBV7-9,TRBJ2-5
TGTTCCAGCAGCAACTACCGGCTTACTAGCGGAGTGATGACCCAGTACTTC,CSSSNYRLTSGVMTQYF,-,TRBD2,17,TRBV7-9,TRBJ2-5
TGTGCCAGCACACGAACAGCAACTGGGGCCAACGTCCTGACTTTC,CASTRTATGANVLTF,once,-,15,TRBV7-3,TRBJ2-6
TGTGCCAGCAGCCCGACAGGCCCCAATCAGCCCCAGCATTTT,CASSPTGPNQPQHF,-,-,14,TRBV7-3,TRBJ1-5
TGCGCCAGCAGCTTGGGCGGAACTGGGGAGCAGTACTTC,CASSLGGTGEQYF,few,-,13,TRBV5-1,TRBJ2-7
TGTGCCAGCAGCTTATTCGACAGGGGTAGCACCGGGGAGCTGTTTTTT,CASSLFDRGSTGELFF,once,TRBD1,16,TRBV7-6,TRBJ2-2
TGTGCCAGCTCACAAGAGGCCCAGACGGACAGACACTATGGCTACACCTTC,CASSQEAQTDRHYGYTF,few,-,17,TRBV18,TRBJ1-2
TGTGCCAGCAGCCAAATCAGGGGGCTCGGGGCCAACGGCCTGACTTTC,CASSQIRGLGANGLTF,-,TRBD1,16,TRBV14,TRBJ2-6
TGTGCCAGCTCACTCATGAGCACAGATACGCAGTATTTT,CASSLMSTDTQYF,-,-,13,TRBV18,TRBJ2-3
TGTGCCAGCAGTGACGTAGGCGGGGGGGGAGAGACCCAGTACTTC,CASSDVGGGGETQYF,-,TRBD2,15,TRBV2,TRBJ2-5
TGTGCCATCAGTGAGTCTACAGGGGGTGAAAAACTGTTTTTT,CAISESTGGEKLFF,-,TRBD1,14,TRBV10-3,TRBJ1-4
TGTGCCAGCAGCTTAGGGGGGCCGGCCCTGGATGAGCAGTTCTTC,CASSLGGPALDEQFF,-,-,15,TRBV13,TRBJ2-1
TGCGCCAGCAGCCAAGATCGCGGCAACTCCTACGAGCAGTACTTC,CASSQDRGNSYEQYF,-,-,15,TRBV4-3,TRBJ2-7
TGTGCCAGCAGCATACCCGGGGGCCCGGGGGGCGGGCTGGGCGAGAACACTGAAGCTTTCTTT,CASSIPGGPGGGLGENTEAFF,-,-,21,TRBV21-1,TRBJ1-1
TGTGCCATCAGTGGACAGGCATCTGCCTACGAGCAGTACTTC,CAISGQASAYEQYF,-,-,14,TRBV10-3,TRBJ2-7
TGTGCCAGCAGCTTGACCCCAAGACTAGCGGAGGACAATGAGCAGTTCTTC,CASSLTPRLAEDNEQFF,-,TRBD2,17,TRBV7-9,TRBJ2-1
TGCGCCAGCAGCCAAGAGACAGCAGGAGAGACCCAGTACTTC,CASSQETAGETQYF,-,-,14,TRBV4-1,TRBJ2-5
TGTGCCAGCAGTCAGGGGGCCGGTAATGAAAAACTGTTTTTT,CASSQGAGNEKLFF,-,TRBD1,14,TRBV28,TRBJ1-4
TGTGCCAGCAACGGGGGTTCCTACGAGCAGTACTTC,CASNGGSYEQYF,-,-,12,TRBV28,TRBJ2-7
TGTGCCATCAGTGAGTCGGGTATAGCTAGCACAGATACGCAGTATTTT,CAISESGIASTDTQYF,-,-,16,TRBV10-3,TRBJ2-3
TGTGCCAGCAGACTCGGGACAGGATATAATGAAAAACTGTTTTTT,CASRLGTGYNEKLFF,-,TRBD1,15,TRBV28,TRBJ1-4
TGCGCCAGCAGCTTGACTAGCGGGGATCTGTACAATGAGCAGTTCTTC,CASSLTSGDLYNEQFF,-,TRBD2,16,TRBV5-1,TRBJ2-1